The next 25 T cell receptor beta chains were all read from a single sample in a study of cytomegalovirus exposure and HLA in healthy donors. It was with 60 Vbeta and 13 Jbeta primers that the PCR ran. TCRdb keeps only in-frame clones here, not all; method: immunoSEQ multiplex PCR. The data hold some 110,000 clones, with roughly 71% observed a single time. Material for sequencing was PBMCs. These TCRs come from a woman aged 50 to 60 in good health and CMV-seropositive.

This clone was found a few times. V gene TRBV19 combines with J gene TRBJ1-2, with 7 nucleotides matching TRBD1. V shed 10 bases, J shed 7 bases, and the junction held 12 bases outside the gene matches. In germline, CDR1 is LNHDA, CDR2 SQIVND (reference sequence). This CDR3 spans 13 amino acids. The CDR3 protein is CATRQGEFAGYTF. The DNA of the CDR3 is TGTGCCACAAGACAGGGAGAGTTCGCTGGCTACACCTTC.

This clone was detected only a few times. The chain recombines TRBV2 with TRBJ1-4; D remains ambiguous. The CDR3 has 10 amino acids. Trimming pared 11 bases from V and 7 bases from J, leaving 8 bases between. The V gene's germline CDR1 is SNHLY and CDR2 FYNNEI. The CDR3 region has the DNA TGTGCCCACGGAGCTGAAAAACTGTTTTTT. Amino acids: CAHGAEKLFF.

The CDR3 reads CASSRRQGQETQYF. CDR3 coding DNA: TGTGCCAGCAGTCGTCGACAGGGCCAAGAGACCCAGTACTTC. This rearrangement joins TRBV6-5 to TRBJ2-5; TRBD1 aligns across 7 bases. This CDR3 contains 14 residues. Germline values: CDR1 MNHEY, CDR2 SVGAGI. With 5 bases clipped from V and 1 base from J, the junction kept 4 bases outside the gene matches.

This chain connects TRBV15 to TRBJ2-3; possibly TRBD1 for D (5 bases). CDR1 is LNHNV, CDR2 YYDKDF, per germline (reference sequence). The CDR3 spans 15 residues. The V gene lost 0 bases and the J gene lost 6 bases, with 13 bases spanning the gap. CDR3 nucleotide sequence: TGTGCCACCAGCAGAGAAGGGGCGGAAAAGGATACGCAGTATTTT. Translation gives CATSREGAEKDTQYF. Full variable domain (rest looked up from reference TRBV15 and TRBJ2-3): DAMVIQNPRYQVTQFGKPVTLSCSQTLNHNVMYWYQQKSSQAPKLLFHYYDKDFNNEADTPDNFQSRRPNTSFCFLDIRSPGLGDTAMYLCATSREGAEKDTQYFGPGTRLTVL.

The DNA for the CDR3 is TGTGCCAGTAGTATGCAGGGGGGCTTTTATGGCTACACCTTC. It codes for CASSMQGGFYGYTF. This chain connects TRBV19 to TRBJ1-2; 7 nucleotides match TRBD1. This CDR3 region has 14 residues. Germline V CDR1 and CDR2: LNHDA, SQIVND (reference sequence). Trimming took 3 bases from V and 5 from J; bases not matched to a gene: 6.

The chain carries TRBV9 and TRBJ2-5, with D tentatively TRBD2 (6 bases). This CDR3 comprises 15 residues. Germline V gene data show CDR1 as SGDLS and CDR2 as YYNGEE. The V end was cut by 4 bases, the J end by 1 base, with 14 bases between. The CDR3 protein is CASSFLGGFQETQYF. For the CDR3, the DNA is TGTGCCAGCAGCTTCCTTGGGGGGTTCCAAGAGACCCAGTACTTC.

This clone was found once. The V and J genes are TRBV19 and TRBJ2-5; D is uncertain. V lost 5 bases to trimming and J lost 5 bases, with 15 bases between them. This CDR3 is 14 amino acids long. Germline V CDR1 and CDR2: LNHDA, SQIVND (reference sequence). For the CDR3, the DNA is TGTGCCAGTAGTGCCGGTGGGCAGAGCGAGACCCAGTACTTC. Amino acid sequence: CASSAGGQSETQYF.

The genes are TRBV13 and TRBJ1-2, with 9 bases identical to TRBD1. CDR3 length equals 14 residues. The germline V gene has CDR1 PRHDT and CDR2 FYEKMQ (reference sequence). V lost 2 bases, J lost 4 bases, and 2 bases stayed unmatched. The CDR3 bases are TGTGCCAGCAGCTTAAGACAGGGGGGCTATGGCTACACCTTC. It codes for CASSLRQGGYGYTF.

This chain links TRBV6-1 with TRBJ2-3; D is uncertain. This CDR3 region has 14 residues. V shed 3 bases and J shed 5 bases, with 12 bases lying between them. Germline assignment: CDR1 MNHNS and CDR2 SASEGT. The CDR3 protein is CASSDRSGGDTQYF. CDR3 nucleotides: TGTGCCAGCAGTGACCGGTCTGGCGGAGATACGCAGTATTTT.

This chain uses TRBV19 with TRBJ2-5, with D possibly being TRBD1 (5 bases). Germline CDR1 reads LNHDA; CDR2 reads SQIVND (reference sequence). V lost 4 bases and J lost 1, with 7 bases in between. CDR3 length equals 13 residues. CDR3 DNA sequence: TGTGCCAGTAGTACGACAGTCCAAGAGACCCAGTACTTC. Translating it yields CASSTTVQETQYF.

This rearrangement joins TRBV10-1 to TRBJ2-1, with TRBD2 matching over 7 bases. V was pared by 3 bases and J by 3 bases, with 11 bases of the junction left unmatched. CDR3 length: 17 amino acids. The germline V gene encodes CDR1 WNHNN and CDR2 SYGVQD (reference sequence). CDR3 DNA sequence: TGCGCCAGCAGTGATCTTCTGGGGCGGGGGAACTACAATGAGCAGTTCTTC. This gives the protein CASSDLLGRGNYNEQFF.

The chain joins TRBV7-2 to TRBJ1-6; D ambiguous. V was clipped by 1 base and J by 2 bases, with 6 bases between them. The CDR3 runs 15 residues. Germline values: CDR1 SGHTA, CDR2 FQGNSA. The CDR3 spells CASSLDGPYNSPLHF. CDR3 nucleotides: TGTGCCAGCAGCTTAGATGGGCCCTATAATTCACCCCTCCACTTT.

This chain uses TRBV12-5 with TRBJ2-3, with D unclear. Germline assignment: CDR1 LGHNT and CDR2 FRNRAP. Trimming removed 11 bases at V and 4 bases at J, with 16 bases between. The CDR3 runs to 13 residues. CDR3 sequence: CASRPPLSDTQYF. CDR3 sequence (DNA): TGTGCTTCCCGTCCCCCTCTATCAGATACGCAGTATTTT. Complete variable domain (other parts from reference TRBV12-5 and TRBJ2-3): DARVTQTPRHKVTEMGQEVTMRCQPILGHNTVFWYRQTMMQGLELLAYFRNRAPLDDSGMPKDRFSAEMPDATLATLKIQPSEPRDSAVYFCASRPPLSDTQYFGPGTRLTVL.

J is TRBJ2-1 and V is TRBV7-3; 10 nucleotides agree with TRBD1. Unmatched junction bases numbered 5, after V lost 3 bases and J lost 9 bases. This CDR3 spans 14 amino acids. The germline V gene encodes CDR1 SGHTA and CDR2 FQGTGA. The CDR3 DNA is TGTGCCAGCAGCTTCGCGACAGGGGGCCCTGAGCAGTTCTTC. It translates to CASSFATGGPEQFF.

The chain employs TRBV5-1 and TRBJ1-2; D remains unclear. V lost 0 bases and J lost 3, with 6 bases in between. This CDR3 has 13 amino acids. Germline CDR1 is SGHRS and CDR2 is YFSETQ. The CDR3 DNA reads TGCGCCAGCAGCTTGGCCGAGGACTATGGCTACACCTTC. Protein sequence: CASSLAEDYGYTF.

CDR3 nucleotide sequence: TGTGCCAGCAGCCTACTCCCGGGACAAGGGACGGTAACTAACTATGGCTACACCTTC. Amino acid sequence: CASSLLPGQGTVTNYGYTF. The rearrangement links TRBV11-2 to TRBJ1-2, with a weak D call TRBD1 (6 bases). The CDR3 loop spans 19 amino acids. Germline CDR1 is SGHAT and CDR2 is FQNNGV. Trimming pared 5 bases from V and 0 bases from J, leaving 25 bases between. The full variable domain, rest sourced from reference TRBV11-2 and TRBJ1-2, is EAGVAQSPRYKIIEKRQSVAFWCNPISGHATLYWYQQILGQGPKLLIQFQNNGVVDDSQLPKDRFSAERLKGVDSTLKIQPAKLEDSAVYLCASSLLPGQGTVTNYGYTFGSGTRLTVV.

V is TRBV9 and J is TRBJ2-3; no reliable D call. The V end was cut by 3 bases, the J end by 2 bases, with 10 bases between. The CDR3 runs 14 residues. Looked up from germline, CDR1 is SGDLS and CDR2 is YYNGEE. The CDR3 here is CASSADSFTDTQYF. The CDR3 nucleotides read TGTGCCAGCAGCGCAGACTCCTTCACAGATACGCAGTATTTT.

The chain employs TRBV5-5 and TRBJ1-2; 7 bases line up with TRBD1. The ends lost 1 base at V and 5 bases at J; junction bases unmatched: 14. Per the germline V gene, CDR1 is SGHKS and CDR2 is YYEKEE (reference sequence). The CDR3 runs 17 residues. The CDR3 nucleotides read TGTGCCAGCAGCTTGCAGGGGGTGGCCTCCCCTCTTTATGGCTACACCTTC. It is translated as CASSLQGVASPLYGYTF.

J is TRBJ1-3 and V is TRBV5-5; a possible D gene is TRBD1 (6 bases). V lost 2 bases and J lost 0, with 18 bases in between. This CDR3 has 18 amino acids. Germline CDR1 and CDR2: SGHKS and YYEKEE (reference sequence). The DNA of the CDR3 is TGTGCCAGCAGCTTAACAGGAACAGGGATGAGCTCTGGAAACACCATATATTTT. Protein product: CASSLTGTGMSSGNTIYF.

J is TRBJ1-3 and V is TRBV6-1; the D gene is possibly TRBD1 (5 bases). The CDR3 length is 13 residues. CDR1 is MNHNS, CDR2 SASEGT, per germline. V was trimmed by 2 bases and J by 3 bases, leaving 5 bases between them. The CDR3 nucleotides are TGTGCCAGCAGTGAAAGGGGTGGAAACACCATATATTTT. Translation gives CASSERGGNTIYF.

The chain employs TRBV6-5 and TRBJ2-1; D not certain. The ends were cut back, 4 bases at V and 2 bases at J, with 12 bases in the middle. The CDR3 has 15 amino acids. Germline loops: CDR1 MNHEY, CDR2 SVGAGI. CDR3 residues: CASSSNQLTYNEQFF. In DNA form, the CDR3 reads TGTGCCAGCAGTTCAAACCAACTAACCTACAATGAGCAGTTCTTC.

The chain couples TRBV5-1 to TRBJ2-1, with TRBD1 matching over 8 bases. The germline gives CDR1 SGHRS, CDR2 YFSETQ. Germline trimming cut 3 bases from V and 8 bases from J; bases unmatched to any gene: 10. CDR3 length: 15 residues. In DNA, the CDR3 is TGCGCCAGCAGCTATACCGGGACAGGAAGCGATGAGCAGTTCTTC. It yields the protein CASSYTGTGSDEQFF. The whole variable domain, remainder taken from reference TRBV5-1 and TRBJ2-1, is KAGVTQTPRYLIKTRGQQVTLSCSPISGHRSVSWYQQTPGQGLQFLFEYFSETQRNKGNFPGRFSGRQFSNSRSEMNVSTLELGDSALYLCASSYTGTGSDEQFFGPGTRLTVL.

The rearrangement uses TRBV7-2 and TRBJ2-7, with D possibly TRBD1 on 5 matching bases. Germline values: CDR1 SGHTA, CDR2 FQGNSA. The CDR3 is 14 residues long. The V end was cut by 0 bases, the J end by 1 base, with 7 bases between. The CDR3 DNA sequence: TGTGCCAGCAGCTTAGCGGCAGGGTCCTACGAGCAGTACTTC. Translation gives CASSLAAGSYEQYF. The entire variable domain, with the rest obtained from reference TRBV7-2 and TRBJ2-7, is as follows: GAGVSQSPSNKVTEKGKDVELRCDPISGHTALYWYRQSLGQGLEFLIYFQGNSAPDKSGLPSDRFSAERTGGSVSTLTIQRTQQEDSAVYLCASSLAAGSYEQYFGPGTRLTVT.

In this sample, this clone turned up a few times. V and J are TRBV7-9 and TRBJ2-3; 9 positions agree with TRBD1. J was trimmed by 4 bases and V by 3 bases; bases with no gene match: 11. This CDR3 comprises 17 residues. Germline V gene data show CDR1 as SEHNR and CDR2 as FQNEAQ (reference sequence). The CDR3 loop is CASSLFTGGDLADTQYF. Written as DNA, the CDR3 is TGTGCCAGCAGCTTGTTCACAGGGGGCGATCTCGCAGATACGCAGTATTTT. Full variable domain (rest looked up from reference TRBV7-9 and TRBJ2-3): DTGVSQNPRHKITKRGQNVTFRCDPISEHNRLYWYRQTLGQGPEFLTYFQNEAQLEKSRLLSDRFSAERPKGSFSTLEIQRTEQGDSAMYLCASSLFTGGDLADTQYFGPGTRLTVL.

The gene calls are TRBV9 and TRBJ2-3; D is unresolved. The CDR3 loop spans 15 amino acids. Per germline, CDR1 SGDLS and CDR2 YYNGEE. The ends were cut back, 2 bases at V and 1 base at J, with 11 bases in the middle. Here the CDR3 DNA reads TGTGCCAGCAGCGTGTCCAGGCCAGGCACAGATACGCAGTATTTT. It translates to CASSVSRPGTDTQYF.